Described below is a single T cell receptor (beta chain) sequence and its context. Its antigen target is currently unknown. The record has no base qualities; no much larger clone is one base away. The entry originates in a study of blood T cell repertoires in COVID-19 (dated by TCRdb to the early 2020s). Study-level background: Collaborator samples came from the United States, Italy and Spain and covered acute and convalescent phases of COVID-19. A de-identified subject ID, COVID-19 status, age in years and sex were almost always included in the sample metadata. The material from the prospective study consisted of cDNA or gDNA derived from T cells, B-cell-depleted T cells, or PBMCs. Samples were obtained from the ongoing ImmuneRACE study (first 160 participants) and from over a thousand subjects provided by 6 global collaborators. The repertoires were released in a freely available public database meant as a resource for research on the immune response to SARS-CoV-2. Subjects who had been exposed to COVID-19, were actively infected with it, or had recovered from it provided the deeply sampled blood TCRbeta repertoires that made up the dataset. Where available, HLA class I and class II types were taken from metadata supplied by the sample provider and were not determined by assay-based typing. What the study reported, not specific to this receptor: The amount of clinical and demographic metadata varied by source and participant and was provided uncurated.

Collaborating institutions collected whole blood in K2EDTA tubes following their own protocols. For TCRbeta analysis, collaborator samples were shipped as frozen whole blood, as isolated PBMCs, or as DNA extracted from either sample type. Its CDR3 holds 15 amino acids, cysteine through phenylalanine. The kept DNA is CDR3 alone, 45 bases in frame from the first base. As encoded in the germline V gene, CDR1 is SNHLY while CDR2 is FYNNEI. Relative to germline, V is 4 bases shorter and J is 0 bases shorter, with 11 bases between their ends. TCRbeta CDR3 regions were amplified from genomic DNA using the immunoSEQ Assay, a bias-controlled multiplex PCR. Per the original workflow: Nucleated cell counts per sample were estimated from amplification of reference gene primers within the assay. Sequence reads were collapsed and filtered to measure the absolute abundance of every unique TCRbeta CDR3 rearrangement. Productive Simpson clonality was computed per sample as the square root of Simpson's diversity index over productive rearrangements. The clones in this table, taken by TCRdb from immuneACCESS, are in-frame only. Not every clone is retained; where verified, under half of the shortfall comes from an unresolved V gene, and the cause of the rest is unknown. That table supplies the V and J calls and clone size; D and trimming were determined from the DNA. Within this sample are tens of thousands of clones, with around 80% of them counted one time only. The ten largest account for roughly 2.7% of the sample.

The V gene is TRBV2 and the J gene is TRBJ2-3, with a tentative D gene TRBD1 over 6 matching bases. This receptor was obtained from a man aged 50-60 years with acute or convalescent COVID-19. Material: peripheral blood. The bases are TGTGCCAGCAGTGTGGGACAAAGGAGCACAGATACGCAGTATTTT. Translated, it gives CASSVGQRSTDTQYF.